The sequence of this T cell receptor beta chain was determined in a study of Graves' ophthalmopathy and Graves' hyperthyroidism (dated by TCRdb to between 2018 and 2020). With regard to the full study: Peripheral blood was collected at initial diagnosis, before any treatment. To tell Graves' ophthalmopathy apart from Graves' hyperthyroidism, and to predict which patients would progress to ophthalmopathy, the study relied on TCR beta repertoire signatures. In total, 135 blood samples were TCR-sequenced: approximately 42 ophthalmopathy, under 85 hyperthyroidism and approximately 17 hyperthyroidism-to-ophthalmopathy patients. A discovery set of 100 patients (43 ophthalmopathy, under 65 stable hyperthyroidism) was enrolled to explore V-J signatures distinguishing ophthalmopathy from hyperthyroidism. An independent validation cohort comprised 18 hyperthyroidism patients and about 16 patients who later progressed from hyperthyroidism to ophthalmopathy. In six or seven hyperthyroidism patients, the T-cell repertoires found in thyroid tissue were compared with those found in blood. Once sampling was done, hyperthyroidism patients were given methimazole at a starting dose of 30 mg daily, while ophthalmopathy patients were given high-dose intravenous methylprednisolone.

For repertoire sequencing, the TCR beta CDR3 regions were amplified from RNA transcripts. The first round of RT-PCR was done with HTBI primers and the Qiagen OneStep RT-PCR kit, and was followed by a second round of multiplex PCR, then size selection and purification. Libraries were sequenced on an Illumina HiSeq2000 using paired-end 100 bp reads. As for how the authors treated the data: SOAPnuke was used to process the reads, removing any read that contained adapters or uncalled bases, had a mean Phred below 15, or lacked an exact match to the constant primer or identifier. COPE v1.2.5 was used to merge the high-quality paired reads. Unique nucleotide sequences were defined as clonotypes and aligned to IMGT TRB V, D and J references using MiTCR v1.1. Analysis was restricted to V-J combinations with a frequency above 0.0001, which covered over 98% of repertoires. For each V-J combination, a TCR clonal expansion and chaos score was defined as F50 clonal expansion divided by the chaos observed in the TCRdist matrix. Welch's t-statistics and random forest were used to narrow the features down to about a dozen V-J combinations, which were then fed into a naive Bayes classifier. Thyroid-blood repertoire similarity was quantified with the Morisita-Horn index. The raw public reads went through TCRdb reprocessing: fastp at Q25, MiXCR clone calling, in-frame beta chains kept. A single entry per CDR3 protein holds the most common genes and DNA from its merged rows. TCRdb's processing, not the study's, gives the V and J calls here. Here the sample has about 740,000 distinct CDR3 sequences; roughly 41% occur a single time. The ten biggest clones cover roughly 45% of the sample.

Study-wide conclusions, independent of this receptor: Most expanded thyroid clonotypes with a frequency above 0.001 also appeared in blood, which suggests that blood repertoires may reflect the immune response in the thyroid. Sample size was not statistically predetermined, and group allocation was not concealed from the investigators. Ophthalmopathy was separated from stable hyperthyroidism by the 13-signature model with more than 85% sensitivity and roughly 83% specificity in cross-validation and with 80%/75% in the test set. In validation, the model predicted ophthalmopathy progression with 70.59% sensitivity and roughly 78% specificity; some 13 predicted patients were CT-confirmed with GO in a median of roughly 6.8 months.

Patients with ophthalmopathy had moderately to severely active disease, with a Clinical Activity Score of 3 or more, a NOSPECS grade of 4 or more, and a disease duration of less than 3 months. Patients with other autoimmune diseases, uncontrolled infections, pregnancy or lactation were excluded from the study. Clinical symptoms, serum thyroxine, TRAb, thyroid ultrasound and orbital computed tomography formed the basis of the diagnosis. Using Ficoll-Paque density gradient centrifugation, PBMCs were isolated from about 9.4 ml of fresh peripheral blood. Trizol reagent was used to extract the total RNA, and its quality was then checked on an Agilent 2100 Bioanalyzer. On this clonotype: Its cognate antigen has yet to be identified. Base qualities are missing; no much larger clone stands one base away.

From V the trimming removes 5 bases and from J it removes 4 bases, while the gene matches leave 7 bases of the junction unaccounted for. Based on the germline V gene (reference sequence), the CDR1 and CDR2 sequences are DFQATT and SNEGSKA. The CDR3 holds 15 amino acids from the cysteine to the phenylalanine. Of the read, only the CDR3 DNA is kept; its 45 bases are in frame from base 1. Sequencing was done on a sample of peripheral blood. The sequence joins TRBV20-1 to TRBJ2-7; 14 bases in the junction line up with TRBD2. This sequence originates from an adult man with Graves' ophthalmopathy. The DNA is TGCAGTGCTGTACCGGGACTAGCGGGGGTGTACGAGCAGTACTTC. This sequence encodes CSAVPGLAGVYEQYF.